This TCR beta chain was sequenced during a study of T cell clonotyping in hematopoietic cell transplantation. Study-wide results and limits: Graft donor and pretransplant recipient Inverse Simpson Index values predicted broader posttransplant TCR diversity. At the given depth, recipient repertoires were over 97% de novo clonotypes. Without cell sorting, CD4 versus CD8 contributions remain unresolved.

TCRdb keeps only in-frame clones here, not all; method: immunoSEQ multiplex PCR. The sample has several thousand clones; roughly 91% are singletons. CDR1 is MDHEN and CDR2 is SYDVKM in the germline V gene. Trimming shortened V by 7 bases and J by 0 bases, and 16 bases separated the two germline ends. The CDR3 consists of 15 residues. Samples: about 28 days before transplant, then days 30, 100 and 180 after. Concerning this clone: Its target is unknown.

The origin of this receptor is a male patient aged 70 to 80 who had an allogeneic stem cell transplant from an unrelated donor, so T cells may come from the graft donor. Some clones in this sample may be carry-over from other donors' samples. The sample here was peripheral blood mononuclear cells, taken 100 days after allogeneic stem cell transplant. The chain uses TRBV28 and TRBJ2-7, with D perhaps being TRBD1 or TRBD2 (5 bases each). The CDR3 protein is CASTIHGALSYEQYF. The CDR3 DNA sequence: TGTGCCAGCACTATCCACGGGGCCCTCTCCTACGAGCAGTACTTC.